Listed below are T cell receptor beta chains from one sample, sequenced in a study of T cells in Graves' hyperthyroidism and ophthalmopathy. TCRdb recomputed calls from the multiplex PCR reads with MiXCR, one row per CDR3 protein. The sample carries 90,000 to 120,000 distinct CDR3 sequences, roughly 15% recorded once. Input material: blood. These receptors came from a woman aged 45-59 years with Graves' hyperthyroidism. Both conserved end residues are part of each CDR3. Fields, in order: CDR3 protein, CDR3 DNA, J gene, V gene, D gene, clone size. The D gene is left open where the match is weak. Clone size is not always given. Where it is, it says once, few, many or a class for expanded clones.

CDR3 protein: CASSSGVTNEKLFF
CDR3 DNA: TGTGCCAGCAGCTCAGGGGTGACTAATGAAAAACTGTTTTTT
J gene: TRBJ1-4
V gene: TRBV3-1
D gene: NA
clone size: many

CDR3 protein: CASSLRDRVYTF
CDR3 DNA: TGCGCCAGCAGCTTAAGGGACAGGGTCTACACCTTC
J gene: TRBJ1-2
V gene: TRBV5-1
D gene: TRBD1
clone size: many

CDR3 protein: CAISGEDRGTTEAFF
CDR3 DNA: TGTGCCATCAGTGGCGAGGACAGGGGAACAACTGAAGCTTTCTTT
J gene: TRBJ1-1
V gene: TRBV10-3
D gene: TRBD1
clone size: NA

CDR3 protein: CASNHRGNKNIQYF
CDR3 DNA: TGTGCCAGCAACCACAGGGGAAACAAAAACATTCAGTACTTC
J gene: TRBJ2-4
V gene: TRBV7-2
D gene: TRBD1
clone size: NA

CDR3 protein: CASSYREETQYF
CDR3 DNA: TGTGCCAGCAGTTACAGGGAAGAGACCCAGTACTTC
J gene: TRBJ2-5
V gene: TRBV12-3/TRBV12-4
D gene: NA
clone size: many

CDR3 protein: CASSSSTNYGYTF
CDR3 DNA: TGTGCCAGCAGCTCTAGTACTAACTATGGCTACACCTTC
J gene: TRBJ1-2
V gene: TRBV7-2
D gene: NA
clone size: many

CDR3 protein: CASSQGPFGSGYTF
CDR3 DNA: TGTGCCAGCAGCCAAGGACCCTTCGGTAGCGGCTACACCTTC
J gene: TRBJ1-2
V gene: TRBV3-1
D gene: NA
clone size: many

CDR3 protein: CASSPKAGGITGELFF
CDR3 DNA: TGTGCCAGCAGTCCCAAAGCGGGAGGAATCACCGGGGAGCTGTTTTTT
J gene: TRBJ2-2
V gene: TRBV6-1
D gene: TRBD2
clone size: many

CDR3 protein: CSARRGLAAPETQYF
CDR3 DNA: TGCAGTGCTAGACGTGGCCTAGCGGCCCCCGAGACCCAGTACTTC
J gene: TRBJ2-5
V gene: TRBV20-1
D gene: TRBD2
clone size: many

CDR3 protein: CASSLDRINTEAFF
CDR3 DNA: TGTGCCAGCAGTTTGGACAGGATAAACACTGAAGCTTTCTTT
J gene: TRBJ1-1
V gene: TRBV6-2/TRBV6-3
D gene: TRBD1
clone size: NA

CDR3 protein: CASGATQNTEAFF
CDR3 DNA: TGTGCCAGCGGGGCAACCCAGAACACTGAAGCTTTCTTT
J gene: TRBJ1-1
V gene: TRBV7-6
D gene: NA
clone size: NA

CDR3 protein: CASSSGTGNTEAFF
CDR3 DNA: TGTGCCAGCAGCAGCGGGACAGGGAACACTGAAGCTTTCTTT
J gene: TRBJ1-1
V gene: TRBV3-1
D gene: TRBD1
clone size: many

CDR3 protein: CASSFSGTSGKDEQFF
CDR3 DNA: TGTGCCAGCAGCTTCTCCGGGACTAGCGGGAAAGATGAGCAGTTCTTC
J gene: TRBJ2-1
V gene: TRBV7-9
D gene: TRBD2
clone size: NA

CDR3 protein: CASSQEGRVEQFF
CDR3 DNA: TGTGCCAGCAGCCAAGAAGGCCGAGTTGAGCAGTTCTTC
J gene: TRBJ2-1
V gene: TRBV3-1
D gene: NA
clone size: NA

CDR3 protein: CASSLEGWTDTQYF
CDR3 DNA: TGTGCCAGCAGCTTAGAAGGGTGGACAGATACGCAGTATTTT
J gene: TRBJ2-3
V gene: TRBV11-2
D gene: NA
clone size: many

CDR3 protein: CASSAEGDGYGYTF
CDR3 DNA: TGTGCCAGTAGCGCAGAGGGCGACGGGTATGGCTACACCTTC
J gene: TRBJ1-2
V gene: TRBV19
D gene: NA
clone size: many

CDR3 protein: CASSFGQLNEKLFF
CDR3 DNA: TGCGCCAGCAGCTTCGGGCAGCTTAATGAAAAACTGTTTTTT
J gene: TRBJ1-4
V gene: TRBV5-1
D gene: NA
clone size: NA

CDR3 protein: CASSQGRGGSGDGEQFF
CDR3 DNA: TGTGCCAGCAGCCAAGGGCGCGGGGGGTCGGGCGACGGTGAGCAGTTCTTC
J gene: TRBJ2-1
V gene: TRBV4-2
D gene: TRBD2
clone size: many

CDR3 protein: CASSSTWGLADSSYNEQFF
CDR3 DNA: TGTGCCAGCAGCTCCACTTGGGGACTAGCGGACAGCTCCTACAATGAGCAGTTCTTC
J gene: TRBJ2-1
V gene: TRBV28
D gene: TRBD2
clone size: many

CDR3 protein: CASSREAAQETQFF
CDR3 DNA: TGTGCCAGCAGTCGAGAGGCAGCCCAAGAGACCCAGTTCTTC
J gene: TRBJ2-1
V gene: TRBV12-3/TRBV12-4
D gene: NA
clone size: NA

CDR3 protein: CASSQGEADTQYF
CDR3 DNA: TGTGCCAGTAGTCAGGGCGAAGCAGATACGCAGTATTTT
J gene: TRBJ2-3
V gene: TRBV19
D gene: NA
clone size: many

CDR3 protein: CASRLKGAQGSYEQYF
CDR3 DNA: TGTGCCAGCAGATTAAAGGGGGCCCAAGGCTCCTACGAGCAGTACTTC
J gene: TRBJ2-7
V gene: TRBV28
D gene: TRBD1
clone size: NA

CDR3 protein: CASSLIRGGQGARGYTF
CDR3 DNA: TGTGCCAGCAGCTTGATCCGGGGAGGTCAGGGGGCGCGAGGCTACACCTTC
J gene: TRBJ1-2
V gene: TRBV5-4
D gene: TRBD1
clone size: many

CDR3 protein: CSATGQHRSSYEQYF
CDR3 DNA: TGCAGTGCGACTGGGCAGCACAGGAGCTCCTACGAGCAGTACTTC
J gene: TRBJ2-7
V gene: TRBV20-1
D gene: NA
clone size: many

CDR3 protein: CASSPRASGGTEAFF
CDR3 DNA: TGTGCCAGCTCACCAAGGGCGTCGGGAGGGACTGAAGCTTTCTTT
J gene: TRBJ1-1
V gene: TRBV18
D gene: NA
clone size: NA

CDR3 protein: CASSPQHALVPGELFF
CDR3 DNA: TGTGCCAGCAGCCCCCAGCACGCTCTTGTACCCGGGGAGCTGTTTTTT
J gene: TRBJ2-2
V gene: TRBV14
D gene: NA
clone size: many

CDR3 protein: CASSLSGDRETQYF
CDR3 DNA: TGTGCCAGCAGTTTATCAGGGGATAGGGAGACCCAGTACTTC
J gene: TRBJ2-5
V gene: TRBV28
D gene: NA
clone size: NA

CDR3 protein: CSVVGNSNQPQHF
CDR3 DNA: TGCAGCGTTGTGGGTAATAGCAATCAGCCCCAGCATTTT
J gene: TRBJ1-5
V gene: TRBV29-1
D gene: NA
clone size: many

CDR3 protein: CASSLGVVKNIQYF
CDR3 DNA: TGTGCCAGCAGTTTAGGGGTTGTCAAAAACATTCAGTACTTC
J gene: TRBJ2-4
V gene: TRBV28
D gene: NA
clone size: many

CDR3 protein: CASTPGGAEAFF
CDR3 DNA: TGCGCCAGTACCCCCGGGGGCGCTGAAGCTTTCTTT
J gene: TRBJ1-1
V gene: TRBV5-1
D gene: NA
clone size: many

CDR3 protein: CASSRSLAGDSSYNEQFF
CDR3 DNA: TGCGCCAGCAGCAGATCTCTAGCGGGAGATTCCTCCTACAATGAGCAGTTCTTC
J gene: TRBJ2-1
V gene: TRBV4-1
D gene: TRBD2
clone size: many

CDR3 protein: CASSIHNEQFF
CDR3 DNA: TGTGCCAGTAGTATACACAATGAGCAGTTCTTC
J gene: TRBJ2-1
V gene: TRBV19
D gene: NA
clone size: many

CDR3 protein: CASSLDWGYEQYF
CDR3 DNA: TGTGCCAGCAGCCTAGACTGGGGATACGAGCAGTACTTC
J gene: TRBJ2-7
V gene: TRBV7-8
D gene: NA
clone size: many

CDR3 protein: CASSLNPLNTEAFF
CDR3 DNA: TGTGCCAGCAGCTTAAACCCCCTGAACACTGAAGCTTTCTTT
J gene: TRBJ1-1
V gene: TRBV11-2
D gene: NA
clone size: many

CDR3 protein: CASSSAGAGYEQYF
CDR3 DNA: TGTGCCAGCAGTTCAGCCGGAGCGGGATACGAGCAGTACTTC
J gene: TRBJ2-7
V gene: TRBV12-3/TRBV12-4
D gene: TRBD2
clone size: NA

CDR3 protein: CASSENQQSYNEQFF
CDR3 DNA: TGTGCCAGCAGCGAAAACCAGCAGTCCTACAATGAGCAGTTCTTC
J gene: TRBJ2-1
V gene: TRBV4-2
D gene: NA
clone size: NA

CDR3 protein: CASSQPGTVYGYTF
CDR3 DNA: TGTGCCAGTAGTCAACCCGGGACAGTCTATGGCTACACCTTC
J gene: TRBJ1-2
V gene: TRBV19
D gene: TRBD1
clone size: many

CDR3 protein: CASLKQADNTEAFF
CDR3 DNA: TGTGCCAGCCTAAAGCAGGCGGACAACACTGAAGCTTTCTTT
J gene: TRBJ1-1
V gene: TRBV6-1
D gene: NA
clone size: many

CDR3 protein: CASSSGGRTEAFF
CDR3 DNA: TGTGCCAGCAGCTCAGGGGGGCGTACTGAAGCTTTCTTT
J gene: TRBJ1-1
V gene: TRBV7-9
D gene: TRBD1
clone size: many

CDR3 protein: CASSPRLAASTDTQYF
CDR3 DNA: TGTGCCAGCTCACCACGCCTAGCGGCCAGCACAGATACGCAGTATTTT
J gene: TRBJ2-3
V gene: TRBV18
D gene: TRBD2
clone size: many

CDR3 protein: CASSPTTGGSEAFF
CDR3 DNA: TGTGCCAGCAGCCCGACCACAGGGGGCTCTGAAGCTTTCTTT
J gene: TRBJ1-1
V gene: TRBV12-3/TRBV12-4
D gene: TRBD1
clone size: many

CDR3 protein: CASSSARTTETQYF
CDR3 DNA: TGTGCCAGCAGTTCCGCCCGGACGACTGAGACCCAGTACTTC
J gene: TRBJ2-5
V gene: TRBV27
D gene: NA
clone size: many

CDR3 protein: CSVARTAGELFF
CDR3 DNA: TGCAGCGTAGCCCGGACGGCCGGGGAGCTGTTTTTT
J gene: TRBJ2-2
V gene: TRBV29-1
D gene: NA
clone size: many

CDR3 protein: CASSPRTTGDGYTF
CDR3 DNA: TGTGCCAGCAGCCCGCGGACAACTGGGGATGGCTACACCTTC
J gene: TRBJ1-2
V gene: TRBV7-9
D gene: NA
clone size: NA

CDR3 protein: CASSPPGLAGVSGETQYF
CDR3 DNA: TGTGCCAGCTCACCACCCGGACTAGCGGGAGTCTCAGGCGAGACCCAGTACTTC
J gene: TRBJ2-5
V gene: TRBV18
D gene: TRBD2
clone size: many

CDR3 protein: CSARGTVFMNTEAFF
CDR3 DNA: TGCAGTGCTAGGGGGACAGTCTTTATGAACACTGAAGCTTTCTTT
J gene: TRBJ1-1
V gene: TRBV20-1
D gene: TRBD1
clone size: many

CDR3 protein: CASSWGYNSPLHF
CDR3 DNA: TGTGCCAGCAGTTGGGGGTATAATTCACCCCTCCACTTT
J gene: TRBJ1-6
V gene: TRBV28
D gene: NA
clone size: NA

CDR3 protein: CASSAGQGNQPQHF
CDR3 DNA: TGTGCCAGCAGCGCGGGACAGGGAAATCAGCCCCAGCATTTT
J gene: TRBJ1-5
V gene: TRBV3-1
D gene: TRBD1
clone size: many

CDR3 protein: CASSVSPGLVSDTGELFF
CDR3 DNA: TGTGCCAGCAGCGTAAGCCCGGGGTTGGTAAGCGACACCGGGGAGCTGTTTTTT
J gene: TRBJ2-2
V gene: TRBV9
D gene: NA
clone size: NA

CDR3 protein: CASSLGLTGGWNTEAFF
CDR3 DNA: TGCGCCAGCAGCTTGGGATTGACAGGGGGCTGGAACACTGAAGCTTTCTTT
J gene: TRBJ1-1
V gene: TRBV5-1
D gene: TRBD1
clone size: many

CDR3 protein: CAISERQGVNHEQFF
CDR3 DNA: TGTGCCATCAGTGAGAGGCAGGGTGTAAACCATGAGCAGTTCTTC
J gene: TRBJ2-1
V gene: TRBV10-3
D gene: NA
clone size: many

CDR3 protein: CASSKDTQYF
CDR3 DNA: TGTGCCAGCAGTAAAGATACGCAGTATTTT
J gene: TRBJ2-3
V gene: TRBV12-3/TRBV12-4
D gene: NA
clone size: many

CDR3 protein: CASRSWGEAFF
CDR3 DNA: TGTGCCAGCAGATCGTGGGGTGAAGCTTTCTTT
J gene: TRBJ1-1
V gene: TRBV3-1
D gene: NA
clone size: many

CDR3 protein: CASSFDRARGNEQFF
CDR3 DNA: TGTGCCAGTAGCTTCGACAGGGCTCGGGGCAATGAGCAGTTCTTC
J gene: TRBJ2-1
V gene: TRBV19
D gene: TRBD1
clone size: many

CDR3 protein: CASSLGSGRAMQFF
CDR3 DNA: TGTGCCAGCAGCTTAGGAAGCGGGAGGGCCATGCAGTTCTTC
J gene: TRBJ2-1
V gene: TRBV11-1
D gene: TRBD2
clone size: NA